This T cell receptor (beta chain) was captured by sequencing in a study of CD8 T cells in ankylosing spondylitis. Broader study findings: A motif of roughly 8 highly homologous TCR beta variants was seen as apparently characteristic of ankylosing spondylitis blood. Disease-associated clones were CD8+ and fairly uncommon in peripheral blood. From matched ankylosing spondylitis synovial fluid, disease-linked clones were reportedly recovered at significantly enriched levels. Reports of some motif variants in reactive arthritis synovial fluid and blood predate this one.

The germline V gene has CDR1 SGHAT and CDR2 FQNNGV. Trimming took off 6 bases at V and 3 bases at J, with 20 bases between the two ends. There are 17 residues in the CDR3. This clonotype came up a few times. Antigen: not known. Preparation of TCR beta libraries was done by quantitative 5'-RACE with molecular barcodes. TCRdb called the 5' RACE reads again in MiXCR, with one record for every CDR3 protein. The data contain 130,000 or so distinct CDR3 sequences, 15% to 20% of them singletons. This clonotype was obtained from a male donor with ankylosing spondylitis. Sequenced sample: blood, either unsorted or a sorted T cell fraction (not recorded which). The J gene is TRBJ2-2, the V gene TRBV11-2; D is possibly TRBD2 (5 bases). This chain's CDR3 is CASRGARGEVYTGELFF. The CDR3 DNA reads as TGTGCCAGCAGAGGAGCCCGGGGAGAAGTGTACACCGGGGAGCTGTTTTTT.